This T cell receptor beta chain came from a study of T cells after yellow fever vaccination. About the research overall: Some fractions had low cell numbers, and these were prepared with SMART-Seq v4 Ultra Low Input.

This clonotype occurred many times. TCR cDNA, made by 5'RACE template switching, carried an added universal primer site and UMIs. TCRdb recomputed calls from the 5' RACE reads with MiXCR, one row per CDR3 protein. The sample lists around 320,000 distinct CDR3 sequences, around 4.5% occurring once. Germline-derived CDR1 and CDR2 are DFQATT and SNEGSKA (reference sequence). There are 16 residues in the CDR3. J gave up 1 base and V 2 bases, and 3 bases lay outside the gene matches. The rearrangement uses TRBV20-1 and TRBJ1-4; 11 nucleotides line up with TRBD1. This clonotype originated in a man between 18 and 29 years old who received the YFV17D yellow fever vaccine. Sequencing used PBMCs, obtained 15 days after the yellow fever booster vaccination. Written as DNA, the CDR3 is TGCAGTGCTAGACCGGGACAGGGGGTAACTAATGAAAAACTGTTTTTT. Residues: CSARPGQGVTNEKLFF.